A single sample gave rise to the 11 T cell receptor beta chains below, sequenced in a study of regulatory T cells in long-lasting Graves disease. The time point was: persistent/refractory GD, antithyroid drugs over 5 years with positive TRAb. PBMC RNA served as the TCR library source. iRepertoire HTBI primers and Arm-PCR of CDR3 regions built TCR beta libraries. TCRdb re-analysed the multiplex PCR reads in MiXCR, keeping a single row per CDR3 protein. Found here are 450,000 or so distinct CDR3 sequences, approximately 22% of them singletons; the top ten hold less than 15%. The material sequenced was peripheral blood mononuclear cells (PBMCs), taken when the disease was refractory, from a patient treated with antithyroid drugs. These receptors came from a female donor with Graves disease.

A word on this clonotype: A junction end diverges from the germline sequence, so it may reflect a read error. This chain joins TRBV20-1 and TRBJ1-2, with no clear D. CDR1 and CDR2 from the germline V gene are DFQATT and SNEGSKA (reference sequence). The CDR3 sequence is 9 residues long. The CDR3 sequence is CSARGGYTF. The CDR3 DNA is TGCAGTGCGAGAGGTGGCTACACCTTC.

Many counts were recorded for this clonotype. The chain uses TRBV28 and TRBJ2-5; D is undetermined. From germline, CDR1 is MDHEN and CDR2 SYDVKM. The V and J ends lost 6 bases and 5 bases respectively, with 10 bases between them. There are 12 residues in the CDR3. CDR3 sequence: CASRGPAETQYF. CDR3 coding DNA: TGTGCCAGCAGAGGGCCGGCGGAGACCCAGTACTTC.

A note on this clonotype: A read error may explain this, as a much larger clone is one base away. The genes are TRBV29-1 and TRBJ1-4, with D possibly matching TRBD1 (5 bases). V lost 4 bases and J lost 3, with 9 bases in between. This CDR3 spans 13 amino acids. Germline V gene lookup returns CDR1 SQVTM and CDR2 ANQGSEA. The CDR3 nucleotides read TGCAGCGTTGGGGGGAGCCCTAATGAAAAACTGTTTTTT. This encodes CSVGGSPNEKLFF.

There are a few counts of this clonotype. The chain links TRBV29-1 to TRBJ1-1; D perhaps matches TRBD1 (5 bases). V shed 4 bases and J shed 3 bases, with 15 bases lying between them. This CDR3 has 14 amino acids. CDR1 and CDR2 from the germline V gene are SQVTM and ANQGSEA. The CDR3 DNA sequence: TGCAGCGTTGGGTTGCGTTTGGGGGACACTGAAGCTTTCTTT. Protein: CSVGLRLGDTEAFF.

Ten or more counts support this clonotype. The V gene is TRBV6-5, the J gene TRBJ1-1; D not certain. Germline lookup yields CDR1 MNHEY and CDR2 SVGAGI. The ends were cut back, 2 bases at V and 1 base at J, with 8 bases in the middle. This CDR3 has 14 amino acids. The CDR3 loop is CASSYLGTNTEAFF. For the CDR3, the DNA is TGTGCCAGCAGTTACCTGGGCACGAACACTGAAGCTTTCTTT.

This clonotype came up many times. The CDR3 loop reads CASSFTGVHNEKLFF. Here the CDR3 DNA reads TGTGCCAGCAGCTTTACAGGCGTACATAATGAAAAACTGTTTTTT. The V gene is TRBV7-2, the J gene TRBJ1-4; tentative D call: TRBD1 (5 bases). The CDR3 loop spans 15 amino acids. The ends were cut back, 3 bases at V and 4 bases at J, with 12 bases in the middle. Germline loops: CDR1 SGHTA, CDR2 FQGNSA.

This clonotype showed up many times. This chain links TRBV9 with TRBJ1-2; 8 nucleotides align to TRBD1. J gave up 4 bases and V 3 bases, and 8 bases lay outside the gene matches. Germline CDR1 SGDLS, CDR2 YYNGEE. This CDR3 is built from 15 residues. DNA of the CDR3: TGTGCCAGCAGCGCCTTAAACAGGGGGATCTATGGCTACACCTTC. Translation: CASSALNRGIYGYTF.

There are many counts of this clonotype. J is TRBJ1-2 and V is TRBV6-5; D is possibly TRBD1 (6 bases). The CDR3 totals 12 residues. Trimming stripped 4 bases from V and 8 bases from J, with 11 bases between. Germline values: CDR1 MNHEY, CDR2 SVGAGI. CDR3 in DNA: TGTGCCAGCAGTTCAGGGGACCGGGGCTACACCTTC. It encodes CASSSGDRGYTF.

The table lists this clonotype with a few counts. The chain combines TRBV29-1 with TRBJ1-1, with D maybe TRBD1 (5 bases). Germline CDR1 and CDR2: SQVTM and ANQGSEA. The CDR3 spans 12 residues. With 5 bases removed from V and 6 bases from J, the gap between germline ends came to 13 bases. CDR3 sequence (DNA): TGCAGCGTTCTAGGAAGGGGCCCTGAAGCTTTCTTT. This sequence encodes CSVLGRGPEAFF.

This clonotype has just a few counts. The rearrangement uses TRBV20-1 and TRBJ1-2, with D unclear. V lost 7 bases, J lost 4 bases, and 13 bases lay in between. The CDR3 runs to 12 residues. Germline lookup yields CDR1 DFQATT and CDR2 SNEGSKA (reference sequence). Here the CDR3 DNA reads TGCAGTGGGGAGGTACAGCTCTATGGCTACACCTTC. Its protein is CSGEVQLYGYTF.

This clonotype was detected many times. The chain recombines TRBV4-1 with TRBJ1-5; D is undetermined. The CDR3 has 14 residues. V was trimmed by 0 bases and J by 7 bases, leaving 10 bases between them. Per the germline V gene, CDR1 is MGHRA and CDR2 is YSYEKL. As DNA, the CDR3 is TGCGCCAGCAGCCAAGATCACAGTAACCAGCCCCAGCATTTT. Its translation: CASSQDHSNQPQHF.